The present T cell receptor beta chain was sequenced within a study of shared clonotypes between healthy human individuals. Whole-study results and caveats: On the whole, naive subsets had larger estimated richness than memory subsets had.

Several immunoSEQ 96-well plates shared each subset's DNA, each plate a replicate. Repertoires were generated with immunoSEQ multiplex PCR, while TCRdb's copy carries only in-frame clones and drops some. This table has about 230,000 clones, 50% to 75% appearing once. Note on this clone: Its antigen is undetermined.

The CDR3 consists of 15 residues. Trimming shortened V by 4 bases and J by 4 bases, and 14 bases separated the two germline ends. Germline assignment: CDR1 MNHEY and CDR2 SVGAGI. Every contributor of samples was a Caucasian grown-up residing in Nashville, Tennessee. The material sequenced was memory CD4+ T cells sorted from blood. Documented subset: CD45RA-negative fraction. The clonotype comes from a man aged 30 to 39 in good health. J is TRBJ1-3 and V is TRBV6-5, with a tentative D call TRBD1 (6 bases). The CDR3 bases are TGTGCCAGCAGTTCTCGCAGGGGTGCAGGAAACACCATATATTTT. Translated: CASSSRRGAGNTIYF.